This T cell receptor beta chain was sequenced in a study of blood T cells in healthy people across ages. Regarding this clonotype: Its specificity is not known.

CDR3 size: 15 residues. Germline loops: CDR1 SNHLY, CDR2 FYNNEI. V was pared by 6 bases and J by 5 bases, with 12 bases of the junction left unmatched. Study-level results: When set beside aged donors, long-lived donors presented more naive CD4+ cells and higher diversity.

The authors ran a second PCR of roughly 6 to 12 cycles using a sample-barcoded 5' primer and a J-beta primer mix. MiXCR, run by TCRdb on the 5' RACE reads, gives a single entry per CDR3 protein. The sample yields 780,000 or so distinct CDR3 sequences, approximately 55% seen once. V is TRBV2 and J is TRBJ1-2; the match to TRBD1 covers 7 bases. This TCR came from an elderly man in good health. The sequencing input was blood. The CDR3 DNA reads TGTGCCAGCAGGGTTGGGACAGTAACCTCGTATGGCTACACCTTC. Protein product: CASRVGTVTSYGYTF.